These 18 T cell receptor beta chains originate from one sample sequenced in a study of beta chain features in type 1 diabetes. Study results and limitations: Shortening of TCRB CDR3s, moderate but significant, appeared in all four CD4+ subsets of Type 1 diabetes patients.

All of the isolated RNA was reverse transcribed, so expressed TCRB transcripts were sequenced. TCRdb keeps only in-frame clones here, not all; method: immunoSEQ multiplex PCR. The table has over 600,000 clones, around 12% seen once; the top ten hold 0.095% to 0.15%. Their antigen targets remain unknown. The sequenced material came from naive CD4+ T cells from blood. The receptors originated from a man aged 30-40 years with type 1 diabetes.

This clone has more than one count but fewer than ten. The chain uses TRBV5-1 and TRBJ2-7; D not resolved. CDR3 length equals 14 residues. Trimming left V 2 bases short and J 1 base short, with 10 bases between. The V gene's germline CDR1 is SGHRS and CDR2 YFSETQ. CDR3 DNA sequence: TGCGCCAGCAGCTTCAGGACGGATTCCTACGAGCAGTACTTC. It encodes CASSFRTDSYEQYF.

This chain joins TRBV7-2 and TRBJ2-1; D unclear. V was cut by 4 bases and J by 0 bases, with 19 bases left in between. Germline values: CDR1 SGHTA, CDR2 FQGNSA. CDR3 length equals 18 residues. The CDR3 sequence: CASSSPLVGLPSYNEQFF. The CDR3 nucleotides read TGTGCCAGCAGCTCTCCCCTTGTGGGCCTCCCCTCCTACAATGAGCAGTTCTTC.

This clone showed up just a few times. The chain carries TRBV5-6 and TRBJ2-1; TRBD2 agrees at 14 bases. This CDR3 is built from 15 residues. V dropped 3 bases and J dropped 9; count of bases not matched to a gene: 5. Germline V gives CDR1 SGHDT, CDR2 YYEEEE. The DNA of the CDR3 is TGTGCCAGCAGCTCTCGGACTAGCGGGGGGATTGAGCAGTTCTTC. This encodes CASSSRTSGGIEQFF.

Worth noting for this clone: At one end the junction does not follow the germline gene, possibly because of a read error. The chain links TRBV5-4 to TRBJ1-1; unclear D gene. CDR3 length: 13 amino acids. Germline V gives CDR1 SGHNT, CDR2 YYREEE (reference sequence). The CDR3 bases are TGTGCCAGCAGATTGGACGTGAACACTGAAGCTTTCTTT. Protein sequence: CASRLDVNTEAFF.

This clone was recorded a few times. The chain joins TRBV7-9 to TRBJ2-5; 8 bases fit TRBD1. This CDR3 has 14 amino acids. The J segment lost 2 bases and the V segment lost 5 bases, leaving 4 bases of the junction unmatched. Germline assignment: CDR1 SEHNR and CDR2 FQNEAQ (reference sequence). The CDR3 DNA follows: TGTGCCAGCAGCCGACAGGGGTTGCAAGAGACCCAGTACTTC. It specifies CASSRQGLQETQYF.

This chain links TRBV4-2 with TRBJ2-3, with 7 bases that match TRBD1. V shed 4 bases, J shed 0 bases, and the junction held 7 bases outside the gene matches. This CDR3 contains 16 residues. Germline V gene lookup returns CDR1 LGHNA and CDR2 YNFKEQ. The CDR3 region has the DNA TGTGCCAGCAGCCCCCGGGACAGCGCTAGCACAGATACGCAGTATTTT. Residues: CASSPRDSASTDTQYF.

With respect to this clone: Other DNA sequences of this sample code for an identical CDR3. The rearrangement joins TRBV9 to TRBJ2-2; D remains ambiguous. The CDR3 is 14 residues long. V was shortened by 0 bases and J by 1 base, with 4 bases between the two germline ends. Germline CDR1 and CDR2: SGDLS and YYNGEE. The DNA for the CDR3 is TGTGCCAGCAGCGTAGCAGGGAACACCGGGGAGCTGTTTTTT. It encodes CASSVAGNTGELFF.

The chain recombines TRBV9 with TRBJ2-5, with D possibly matching TRBD1 (5 bases). Germline values: CDR1 SGDLS, CDR2 YYNGEE. The CDR3 length is 15 residues. The germline V and J ends were trimmed by 4 bases and 2 bases, with 15 bases remaining between them. The CDR3 spells CASSPQVSGQETQYF. The DNA for the CDR3 is TGTGCCAGCAGCCCACAGGTTTCCGGACAAGAGACCCAGTACTTC.

This rearrangement joins TRBV4-2 to TRBJ2-2; D is unclear. The germline gives CDR1 LGHNA, CDR2 YNFKEQ. Deletions cut 2 bases from V and 3 bases from J, with 4 bases between. The CDR3 extends over 13 amino acids. Written as DNA, the CDR3 is TGTGCCAGCAGCCAAATTGACACCGGGGAGCTGTTTTTT. Encoded protein: CASSQIDTGELFF.

The CDR3 here is CASSPNFGNQPQHF. CDR3 nucleotides: TGTGCCAGCTCACCAAACTTCGGGAATCAGCCCCAGCATTTT. The chain couples TRBV18 to TRBJ1-5; D remains ambiguous. This CDR3 contains 14 residues. Trimming pared 2 bases from V and 4 bases from J, leaving 9 bases between. Per the germline V gene, CDR1 is KGHSH and CDR2 is LQKENI.

This clone showed up just a few times. The chain links TRBV11-2 to TRBJ2-5, with D hard to call. The V gene's germline CDR1 is SGHAT and CDR2 FQNNGV. CDR3 length: 14 residues. The germline V and J ends were trimmed by 3 bases and 1 base, with 9 bases remaining between them. The DNA of the CDR3 is TGTGCCAGCAGCTTGAGACAAACCCAAGAGACCCAGTACTTC. Amino acid sequence: CASSLRQTQETQYF.

This sequence joins TRBV5-1 and TRBJ2-7; no reliable D call. This CDR3 comprises 14 residues. CDR1 is SGHRS and CDR2 is YFSETQ in the germline V gene. The V gene lost 0 bases and the J gene lost 2 bases, with 9 bases spanning the gap. The CDR3 DNA sequence: TGCGCCAGCAGCTTGGAACCGGAGACCTACGAGCAGTACTTC. It encodes CASSLEPETYEQYF.

The chain combines TRBV18 with TRBJ1-2, with D uncertain. The V gene's germline CDR1 is KGHSH and CDR2 LQKENI. CDR3 length equals 13 residues. Trimming took off 0 bases at V and 6 bases at J, with 8 bases between the two ends. This CDR3 is CASSPPWGDGYTF. CDR3 in DNA: TGTGCCAGCTCACCACCTTGGGGTGATGGCTACACCTTC.

The chain joins TRBV15 to TRBJ2-7, with D tentatively TRBD1 or TRBD2 (5 bases each). The CDR3 has 17 residues. Trimming shortened V by 0 bases and J by 3 bases, and 18 bases separated the two germline ends. Germline V gene lookup returns CDR1 LNHNV and CDR2 YYDKDF (reference sequence). CDR3 coding DNA: TGTGCCACCAGCAGAGACTCCCGGGGCACAGACCTCTACGAGCAGTACTTC. Amino acids: CATSRDSRGTDLYEQYF.

This clone was detected a few times. This rearrangement joins TRBV4-1 to TRBJ2-7; TRBD1 matches 8 bases. The CDR3 contains 14 residues. J gave up 0 bases and V 5 bases, and 3 bases lay outside the gene matches. CDR1 MGHRA and CDR2 YSYEKL come from the germline V gene. Here the CDR3 reads CASSRTGSSYEQYF. Written as DNA, the CDR3 is TGCGCCAGCAGCAGGACAGGGAGCTCCTACGAGCAGTACTTC.

The chain is built from TRBV7-2 and TRBJ2-3; 7 positions match TRBD1. This CDR3 spans 16 amino acids. V lost 0 bases to trimming and J lost 2 bases; unmatched junction nucleotides: 5. The germline CDR1 and CDR2 sequences are SGHTA and FQGNSA. The CDR3 DNA sequence: TGTGCCAGCAGCTTAGCGCTACAGGGGATCACAGATACGCAGTATTTT. It encodes CASSLALQGITDTQYF.

Points on this clone: This sample includes further DNA sequences coding for the same CDR3. CDR3 in DNA: TGTGCCAGCAGCTTAGGAAGAGGTATTAACGAGCAGTACTTC. Its protein product is CASSLGRGINEQYF. The chain links TRBV7-9 to TRBJ2-7; no definite D call. The CDR3 is 14 amino acids. Germline V gene sequence: CDR1 SEHNR, CDR2 FQNEAQ (reference sequence). V was clipped by 1 base and J by 5 bases, with 12 bases between them. The full variable domain, rest sourced from reference TRBV7-9 and TRBJ2-7, is DTGVSQNPRHKITKRGQNVTFRCDPISEHNRLYWYRQTLGQGPEFLTYFQNEAQLEKSRLLSDRFSAERPKGSFSTLEIQRTEQGDSAMYLCASSLGRGINEQYFGPGTRLTVT.

This clone has just a few counts. The chain employs TRBV9 and TRBJ2-3; perhaps TRBD2 as D (5 bases). V was trimmed by 0 bases and J by 0 bases, leaving 14 bases between them. Germline V gene data show CDR1 as SGDLS and CDR2 as YYNGEE. The CDR3 covers 17 residues. In nucleotides, the CDR3 is TGTGCCAGCAGCGTAGAGGTCAGACGGGGAAGCACAGATACGCAGTATTTT. This gives the protein CASSVEVRRGSTDTQYF. Based on the CDR3 plus reference TRBV9 and TRBJ2-3, the full variable domain is DSGVTQTPKHLITATGQRVTLRCSPRSGDLSVYWYQQSLDQGLQFLIQYYNGEERAKGNILERFSAQQFPDLHSELNLSSLELGDSALYFCASSVEVRRGSTDTQYFGPGTRLTVL.